This TCR beta chain was recovered during a study of cytomegalovirus exposure and HLA in healthy donors. Study in general: When over 300 donors were genotyped, roughly 82% of them were found to fall in the Caucasian-associated ancestry cluster. Study-level points and caveats: Segments of the TCR beta V type were, in most cases, productive about 87% or about 30% of the time in an earlier analysis.

This clone was observed a handful of times. Its antigen is undetermined. After removal of 8 bases from V and 3 bases from J, the junction contained 11 bases not matched to a gene. The CDR3 sequence is 15 residues long. Looked up from germline, CDR1 is MGHRA and CDR2 is YSYEKL. PCR primers comprised 60 Vbeta and 13 Jbeta primers. Measured with immunoSEQ multiplex PCR; TCRdb has only the in-frame clones, and not every one. This repertoire shows some 170,000 clones, approximately 9.5% found once; its top ten account for approximately 1.3%. The rearrangement uses TRBV4-1 and TRBJ2-3, with 7 bases identical to TRBD1. Sample: PBMCs. The sequence was obtained from a woman aged 25-40 years in good health and CMV-seropositive. CDR3 nucleotide sequence: TGCGCCAGCGGGGGACGGACAGGTCGGACAGATACGCAGTATTTT. Translation: CASGGRTGRTDTQYF.